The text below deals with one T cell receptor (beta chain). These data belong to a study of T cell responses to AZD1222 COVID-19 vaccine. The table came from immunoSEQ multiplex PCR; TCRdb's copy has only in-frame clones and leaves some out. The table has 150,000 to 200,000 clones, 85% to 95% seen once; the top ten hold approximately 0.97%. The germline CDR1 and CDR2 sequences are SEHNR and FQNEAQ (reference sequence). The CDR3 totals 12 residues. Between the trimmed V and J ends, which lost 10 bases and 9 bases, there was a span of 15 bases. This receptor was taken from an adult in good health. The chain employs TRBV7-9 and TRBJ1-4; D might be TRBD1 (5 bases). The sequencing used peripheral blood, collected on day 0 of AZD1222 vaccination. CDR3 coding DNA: TGTGCCACCGGGGGGGGTCCCCAAAAACTGTTTTTT. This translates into CATGGGPQKLFF. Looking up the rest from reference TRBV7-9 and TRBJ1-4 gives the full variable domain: DTGVSQNPRHKITKRGQNVTFRCDPISEHNRLYWYRQTLGQGPEFLTYFQNEAQLEKSRLLSDRFSAERPKGSFSTLEIQRTEQGDSAMYLCATGGGPQKLFFGSGTQLSVL.